The source of this T cell receptor (beta chain) is a study of OX40 agonist ivuxolimab in advanced cancers. Study-wide background: The diagnoses of dose-escalation patients were hepatocellular carcinoma, melanoma, renal cell or head and neck cancer.

Germline V lookup: CDR1 MDHEN, CDR2 SYDVKM. Trimming cost V 6 bases and J 7 bases, with 9 bases left between them. CDR3 length equals 11 residues. Method: immunoSEQ multiplex PCR; TCRdb's copy keeps in-frame clones and lacks some. The table lists 100,000 or so clones, approximately 94% of them singletons. This receptor was identified in an adult with an advanced solid tumor such as melanoma, head and neck, liver or kidney cancer. The chain links TRBV28 to TRBJ2-5; D is possibly TRBD2 (5 bases). The material was CD4+ or CD8+ T cells sorted from blood, obtained in a trial of the OX40 agonist ivuxolimab. The CDR3 bases are TGTGCCAGCAGCCGCGGAGGGACCCAGTACTTC. Its protein is CASSRGGTQYF.